This entry is about one T cell receptor beta chain. Amplification used 60 Vbeta primers and 13 Jbeta primers. The repertoire was sequenced with immunoSEQ multiplex PCR; TCRdb's copy has only in-frame clones and lacks some. The table has 50,000 to 65,000 clones, 75% seen once. This entry belongs to a study of cytomegalovirus exposure and HLA in healthy donors. Trimming cost V 5 bases and J 1 base, with 8 bases left between them. The length of the CDR3 is 13 residues. CDR1 and CDR2 from the germline V gene are SEHNR and FQNEAQ (reference sequence). This chain links TRBV7-9 with TRBJ1-1; possible D gene TRBD1, 5 bases. The sample comprised PBMCs. The receptor's source is a woman between 40 and 55 years old in good health and CMV-seropositive. CDR3 sequence reads: CASSTTGNTEAFF. In DNA form, the CDR3 reads TGTGCCAGCAGCACTACAGGGAACACTGAAGCTTTCTTT. The full variable domain, completed using reference TRBV7-9 and TRBJ1-1, is DTGVSQNPRHKITKRGQNVTFRCDPISEHNRLYWYRQTLGQGPEFLTYFQNEAQLEKSRLLSDRFSAERPKGSFSTLEIQRTEQGDSAMYLCASSTTGNTEAFFGQGTRLTVV.